This T cell receptor (beta chain) was profiled in a study of T cell changes during pregnancy in multiple sclerosis. The assay was immunoSEQ multiplex PCR, and TCRdb's table has in-frame clones only and misses some. The profile shows 50,000 to 65,000 clones, approximately 94% of them singletons. The origin of this receptor is a female donor with multiple sclerosis, enrolled in a pregnancy study. The sample in question was CD8+ T cells from peripheral blood mononuclear cells, obtained in the second trimester of pregnancy.

CDR3 sequence (DNA): TGTGCCAGCAGGGGGGGGACGGGGAAGGTCTATGGCTACACCTTC. As protein: CASRGGTGKVYGYTF. The chain combines TRBV6-5 with TRBJ1-2, with D possibly matching TRBD1 (5 bases). The CDR3 is 15 amino acids. Germline V gene data show CDR1 as MNHEY and CDR2 as SVGAGI. Trimming stripped 6 bases from V and 4 bases from J, with 18 bases between.